The clone carrying this TCR beta chain was found a few times. Its matching antigen is unknown. In germline, CDR1 is SGHNT, CDR2 YYREEE (reference sequence). Trimming cost V 0 bases and J 9 bases, with 10 bases left between them. This CDR3 is built from 14 residues. The sample belongs to a study of T cell responses to AZD1222 COVID-19 vaccine. Study-wide results and limits: White British people made up most donors, females outnumbered males, and clonal diversity was possibly underestimated.

Sequencing was performed with immunoSEQ multiplex PCR; in TCRdb, only in-frame clones are kept and a portion is missing. The table lists about 140,000 clones, about 86% of them singletons. This sequence joins TRBV5-4 and TRBJ1-6, with TRBD1 as a possible D gene (5 bases). This sequence originates from an adult in good health. This material consisted of peripheral blood, taken on day 0 of AZD1222 vaccination. CDR3 in DNA: TGTGCCAGCAGCTTGGATAGGGGAGGTTCACCCCTCCACTTT. Translation gives CASSLDRGGSPLHF.